This T cell receptor beta chain emerged from a study of CXCR3-negative and CXCR3-positive naive CD8 T cells. Findings of the study overall: In naive cells, CXCR3-negative and CXCR3-positive subsets had similar TRBV-TRBJ usage; memory cells differed. Hydrophobicity was higher for TRB CDR3s found in CXCR3-positive naive cells than in CXCR3-negative naive cells. Comparably high diversity marked both naive subsets, whereas memory CD8+ cells had much lower diversity.

This CDR3 has 12 residues. Germline V gives CDR1 DFQATT, CDR2 SNEGSKA (reference sequence). Via 5' RACE with UMI labels, TRB cDNA libraries were prepared. One entry per CDR3 protein, without DNA, is what TCRdb gives after re-calling the 5' RACE reads. The table lists around 88,000 distinct CDR3 sequences. About this clonotype: The antigen is undetermined.

CD8+ T cell subsets were each sorted in triplicate, 300,000 cells apiece. Naive CD8+ T lymphocytes were specified as CD45RO-CCR7+CD27+CD95-. Sequencing input: naive CXCR3+ CD8+ T cells from blood. Subset noted: CD45RO-CCR7+CD27+CD95- naive CD8+ T cells expressing CXCR3 (TNR3+). The chain couples TRBV20-1 to TRBJ1-5. The sequence came from a human donor in good health. Some clones in this sample may be carry-over from other donors' samples. CDR3 residues: CSARDGNQPQHF.